This T cell receptor (beta chain) emerged from a study of patients and donors after allogeneic stem cell transplantation. This clonotype was found a few times. There are 13 residues in the CDR3. CDR1 and CDR2 (germline): LGHDT, YNNKEL (reference sequence). V gave up 0 bases and J gave up 5 bases, with 7 bases separating them. TCRdb analysed the RT-PCR reads with MiXCR anew, one entry per CDR3 protein. The sample contains 90,000 to 120,000 distinct CDR3 sequences, around 35% of which appear only once. Sequencing used blood, either unsorted or a sorted T cell fraction (not recorded which). The source is a human donor who was either an allogeneic HSCT recipient or a stem cell or donor lymphocyte infusion donor (not recorded which). It is not recorded whose cells these are; they may come from a transplant donor. J is TRBJ1-1 and V is TRBV3-1; no definite D call. The CDR3 here is CASSQEGRTEAFF. The CDR3 coding sequence is TGTGCCAGCAGCCAAGAGGGGAGGACTGAAGCTTTCTTT.